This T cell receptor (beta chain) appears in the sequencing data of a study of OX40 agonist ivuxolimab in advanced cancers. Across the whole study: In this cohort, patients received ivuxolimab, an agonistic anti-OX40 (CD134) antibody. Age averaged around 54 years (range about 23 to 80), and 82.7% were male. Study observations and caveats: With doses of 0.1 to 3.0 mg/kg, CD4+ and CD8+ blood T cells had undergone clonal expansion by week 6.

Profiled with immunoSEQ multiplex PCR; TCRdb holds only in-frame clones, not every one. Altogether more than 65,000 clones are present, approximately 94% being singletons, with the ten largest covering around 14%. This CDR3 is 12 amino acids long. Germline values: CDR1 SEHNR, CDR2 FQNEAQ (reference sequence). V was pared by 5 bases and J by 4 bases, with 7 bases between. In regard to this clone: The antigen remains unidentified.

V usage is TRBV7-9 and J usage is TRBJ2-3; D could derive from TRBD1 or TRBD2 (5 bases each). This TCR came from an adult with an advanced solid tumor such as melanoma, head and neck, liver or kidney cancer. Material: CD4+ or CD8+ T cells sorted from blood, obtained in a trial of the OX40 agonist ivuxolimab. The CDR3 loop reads CASSPGPDTQYF. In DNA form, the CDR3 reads TGTGCCAGCAGCCCGGGACCAGATACGCAGTATTTT. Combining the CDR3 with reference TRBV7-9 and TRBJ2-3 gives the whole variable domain DTGVSQNPRHKITKRGQNVTFRCDPISEHNRLYWYRQTLGQGPEFLTYFQNEAQLEKSRLLSDRFSAERPKGSFSTLEIQRTEQGDSAMYLCASSPGPDTQYFGPGTRLTVL.